This T cell receptor (beta chain) was profiled in a study of blood T cell repertoires in COVID-19. Turning to the study itself: There were acute and convalescent COVID-19 samples, and they came from the United States, Italy and Spain. The analysed material was cDNA or gDNA that came from T cells, B-cell-depleted T cells, or PBMCs.

This table comes from immunoSEQ multiplex PCR, and its TCRdb copy is limited to in-frame clones, with some not included. The profile shows roughly 150,000 clones, roughly 90% of them singletons. The germline CDR1 and CDR2 sequences are SGHTA and FQGNSA. The CDR3 contains 13 residues. V shed 5 bases and J shed 8 bases, with 15 bases lying between them. This rearrangement joins TRBV7-2 to TRBJ1-2; unclear D gene. The source of this sequence is a man younger than 30 with acute or convalescent COVID-19. The sequenced sample consisted of peripheral blood. The CDR3 bases are TGTGCCAGCAGCCTATTCTCAGGAGGAGGCTACACCTTC. Amino acids: CASSLFSGGGYTF.